This entry concerns a single T cell receptor (beta chain). The target antigen is unknown. An end of the junction does not agree with germline; a read error may underlie this. These data originate in a study of CD8 T cells in ankylosing spondylitis. Points from the study as a whole: There was a TCR beta motif, made of several highly homologous variants, that appeared characteristic of ankylosing spondylitis blood. Past studies reported some motif variants in reactive arthritis synovial fluid and blood. Clones tied to disease were said to be significantly enriched in matched ankylosing spondylitis synovial fluid.

CDR3 length equals 14 residues. The authors made TCR beta libraries by quantitative 5'-RACE with molecular barcodes. TCRdb reprocessed the 5' RACE reads with MiXCR, giving one entry per CDR3 protein. The sample contains fewer than 250,000 distinct CDR3 sequences, roughly a third of which appear only once. The clonotype originates from a male donor with ankylosing spondylitis or in good health (not recorded which). This sequence joins TRBV12-3 or TRBV12-4 and TRBJ2-1; possibly TRBD1 or TRBD2 for D (6 bases each). Sequenced material: blood, either unsorted or a sorted T cell fraction (not recorded which). Here the CDR3 DNA reads TGTGCCAGCAATTCACAGGGACTGGGCAATGAGCAGTTATTC. Amino acids: CASNSQGLGNEQLF.